The clone carrying this T cell receptor (beta chain) showed up just a few times. Its antigen is as yet unknown. The junction differs from germline at one of its ends, possibly a read error. This specimen belongs to a study of T cells after yellow fever vaccination. Study conclusions and caveats: Only a small proportion of the clonotypes turned up in both the CD4 and the CD8 compartments, likely arising from convergent recombination. Repertoires sorted by FACS could include abundant clonotypes that are contaminants from the bulk population.

CDR3 length: 15 residues. Per germline, CDR1 SGHRS and CDR2 YFSETQ. Template switching by 5'RACE produced TCR cDNA, adding a universal primer site and UMIs. MiXCR, run by TCRdb on the 5' RACE reads, gives a single entry per CDR3 protein. The profile shows some 300,000 distinct CDR3 sequences, about 10% of them singletons. The sample here was CD4+ T cells sorted from PBMCs, taken 45 days after the yellow fever booster vaccination. The J gene is TRBJ2-2, the V gene TRBV5-1, with 7 bases lining up with TRBD1. The receptor was derived from a man between 18 and 35 years old who received the YFV17D yellow fever vaccine. The chain's CDR3 is CASSLDRTNTGELFF. The CDR3 nucleotides are TGCGCCAGCAGTTTGGACAGGACGAACACCGGGGAGCTGTTTTTT.